A selection of T cell receptor beta chains follows, all from one sample in a study of T cells in Graves' hyperthyroidism and ophthalmopathy. A single record per CDR3 protein comes from TCRdb applying MiXCR to the multiplex PCR reads. Of some 50,000 distinct CDR3 sequences listed, approximately 52% are singletons. Sequencing was done on a sample of blood. These receptors were collected from a woman between 45 and 60 years old with Graves' ophthalmopathy. The CDR3 runs from the conserved cysteine through the conserved F or W. A D gene is named only where the DNA matches it firmly. Clone size, where shown, is once, few, many, or a class for clones that have expanded.

J gene | D gene | V gene | clone size | CDR3 DNA | CDR3 protein
TRBJ2-1 | TRBD2 | TRBV24-1 | . | TGTGCCACCAGTGATTGGCCTACTAGCGGGGCGAGCTCCTACAATGAGCAGTTCTTC | CATSDWPTSGASSYNEQFF
TRBJ2-3 | . | TRBV9 | . | TGTGCCAGCTCACACGTAGCGGCAGCTCGAGATACGCAGTATTTT | CASSHVAAARDTQYF
TRBJ2-3 | . | TRBV20-1 | . | TGCAGTGCTAGAGTGGTCGGGAGCGGGTACAATGAGCAGTATTTT | CSARVVGSGYNEQYF
TRBJ2-6 | . | TRBV11-2 | . | TGTGCCAGCAGCTTATGGGGGATCTCTGGGGCCAACGTCCTGACTTTC | CASSLWGISGANVLTF
TRBJ2-7 | . | TRBV10-3 | medium-sized | TGTGCCATCAGTGGTGCCGGGACCCAAGGAGTCATGCAGTACTTC | CAISGAGTQGVMQYF
TRBJ2-3 | TRBD2 | TRBV4-3 | many | TGCGCCAGCAGCTATAGCGGGAGGGTGACAGATACGCAGTATTTT | CASSYSGRVTDTQYF
TRBJ1-1 | . | TRBV2 | many | TGTGCCAGCCGGTCAGACTTGACGGGTGGCACTGAAGCTTTCTTT | CASRSDLTGGTEAFF
TRBJ1-2 | . | TRBV12-3/TRBV12-4 | many | TGTGCCAGCAGTTTAGGAGGTTCGGGCTACACCTTC | CASSLGGSGYTF
TRBJ1-6 | . | TRBV14 | . | TGTGCCAGCAGCCAAGACCTAGGGGCGAATTCACCCCTCCACTTT | CASSQDLGANSPLHF
TRBJ2-5 | . | TRBV7-6 | many | TGTGCCAGCAGCTCCACTACGACAGGAGGGGGAGGGACCCAGTACTTC | CASSSTTTGGGGTQYF
TRBJ2-7 | TRBD2 | TRBV9 | many | TGTGCCAGCAGCGTATCGGGACTAGCCTACGAGCAGTACTTC | CASSVSGLAYEQYF
TRBJ1-5 | . | TRBV20-1 | . | TGCAGTGCTAGCCCGGACGGATTCGAGGAGACCCAGCATTTT | CSASPDGFEETQHF
TRBJ2-1 | TRBD2 | TRBV7-9 | once | TGTGCCAGCAGCTTCCCGGGACTAGCGGGGGAGAATGAGCAGTTCTTC | CASSFPGLAGENEQFF
TRBJ2-1 | . | TRBV28 | . | TGTGCCAGCAGGGATTTAACTACGCCAGGCAATGAGCAGTTCTTC | CASRDLTTPGNEQFF
TRBJ2-1 | TRBD1 | TRBV19 | medium-sized | TGTGCCAGCTTGCCGGGACAGGGATCGACTGAGCAGTTCTTC | CASLPGQGSTEQFF
TRBJ1-1 | . | TRBV27 | few | TGTGCCAGCAGTTCTACAGGGTCCCCTGAAGCTTTCTTT | CASSSTGSPEAFF
TRBJ2-3 | . | TRBV7-2 | many | TGTGCCAGCAGCCCGAGTGAGAGCACAGATACGCAGTATTTT | CASSPSESTDTQYF
TRBJ2-5 | . | TRBV20-1 | many | TGCAGTGCTATGGGGGGGGGGCAGTCACGGGAGACCCAGTACTTC | CSAMGGGQSRETQYF
TRBJ2-1 | TRBD2 | TRBV9 | . | TGTGCCAGCAGCGTAGGGGCGGGAGGGTACAATGAGCAGTTCTTC | CASSVGAGGYNEQFF
TRBJ2-5 | TRBD2 | TRBV9 | many | TGTGCCAGCAGCGCAGGACTAGCGAAGGAGACCCAGTACTTC | CASSAGLAKETQYF
TRBJ1-2 | . | TRBV2 | once | TGTGCCAGCAGTAGTATAGGGGTATATGGCTACACCTTC | CASSSIGVYGYTF
TRBJ2-7 | TRBD1 | TRBV20-1 | . | TGCAGTGCTAGTCCCAGGGGGCGTTGCGACGAGCAGTACTTC | CSASPRGRCDEQYF
TRBJ1-2 | . | TRBV7-2 | . | TGTGCCAGCAGCTTGGAAGGTAGCGGGATCGGTGGCTACACCTTC | CASSLEGSGIGGYTF
TRBJ1-2 | TRBD1 | TRBV28 | once | TGTGCCAGCAGTCACGGGACAGGGAGAGGCTACACCTTC | CASSHGTGRGYTF
TRBJ2-2 | TRBD2 | TRBV12-3/TRBV12-4 | many | TGTGCCAGCGGGCGAGCGGGGGGCACATCCGGGGAGCTGTTTTTT | CASGRAGGTSGELFF
TRBJ2-5 | . | TRBV11-2 | many | TGTGCCAGCAGCTCCTTGGGGGCGCGAGTGGTGGAGACCCAGTACTTC | CASSSLGARVVETQYF
TRBJ2-7 | . | TRBV7-8 | . | TGTGCCAGCAGCTTAGCGCGAGGGGTCAGGTCCTACGAGCAGTACTTC | CASSLARGVRSYEQYF
TRBJ2-3 | TRBD2 | TRBV5-1 | . | TGCGCCAGCACGCTAGCGGGCGAATCGCAGTATTTT | CASTLAGESQYF
TRBJ2-3 | TRBD2 | TRBV5-1 | . | TGCGCCAGCAGCGTTAGCGGGGTGTGGGATACGCAGTATTTT | CASSVSGVWDTQYF
TRBJ2-3 | . | TRBV28 | . | TGTGCCAGCAGTTTAGTGGATTCAGATACGCAGTATTTT | CASSLVDSDTQYF
TRBJ2-7 | TRBD2 | TRBV6-4 | . | TGTGCCAGCAGTGACTCGACTAGCGGGAGTTACGAGCAGTACTTC | CASSDSTSGSYEQYF
TRBJ1-1 | TRBD1 | TRBV6-5 | many | TGTGCCAGCAGTTACGACGGGACAGGGGGCACTGAAGCTTTCTTT | CASSYDGTGGTEAFF
TRBJ2-1 | TRBD2 | TRBV9 | many | TGTGCCAGCAGCGTTCGTGAGCGGGGGGCTAGGGATGAGCAGTTCTTC | CASSVRERGARDEQFF
TRBJ1-4 | TRBD1 | TRBV6-1 | many | TGTGCCAGCGGCAGACAGGGAGGCGAAAAACTGTTTTTT | CASGRQGGEKLFF
TRBJ2-4 | . | TRBV24-1 | many | TGTGCCACCAGTGACCCACTAAACATTCAGTACTTC | CATSDPLNIQYF
TRBJ1-2 | . | TRBV2 | . | TGTGCCAGCAGGAGCGGGTCAACTAACTATGGCTACACCTTC | CASRSGSTNYGYTF
TRBJ1-1 | . | TRBV24-1 | . | TGTGCCACCCCAACACCGGGGAGCAGGAACACTGAAGCTTTCTTT | CATPTPGSRNTEAFF
TRBJ2-2 | . | TRBV6-5 | few | TGTGCCAGCAGACCGGACGTGGCCGGGGAGCTGTTTTTT | CASRPDVAGELFF
TRBJ2-7 | TRBD2 | TRBV6-5 | . | TGTGCCAGCAGTTACAGCGGGAGGGCCACCGGGGAGCTGTACTTC | CASSYSGRATGELYF
TRBJ2-1 | TRBD2 | TRBV20-1 | many | TGCAGTGCTAGAGGGACAGCTTTAGAGCGGGAGGGACCCTACAATGAGCAGTTCTTC | CSARGTALEREGPYNEQFF
TRBJ2-3 | . | TRBV20-1 | . | TGCAGTGCTAGAGATCGGGAGTGGGGGGATACGCAGTATTTT | CSARDREWGDTQYF
TRBJ2-3 | . | TRBV14 | many | TGTGCCAGCAGCCAAGATTTTACGTGGACAGCAGATACGCAGTATTTT | CASSQDFTWTADTQYF
TRBJ2-7 | . | TRBV12-3/TRBV12-4 | once | TGTGCCAGCTCTCGTGATGACATCTCCTACGAGCAGTACTTC | CASSRDDISYEQYF
TRBJ2-3 | TRBD1 | TRBV6-6 | many | TGTGCCAGCAGCCAAGGACAGGGAAGAATCGCAGATACGCAGTATTTT | CASSQGQGRIADTQYF
TRBJ2-2 | . | TRBV24-1 | . | TGTGCCACCAGTGACACGGGGGAGCTGTTTTTT | CATSDTGELFF
TRBJ2-7 | . | TRBV2 | . | TGTGCCAGCACTATGGTGTCCTACGAGCAGTACTTC | CASTMVSYEQYF
TRBJ2-5 | TRBD2 | TRBV9 | many | TGTGCCAGCAGCGTGGGACTAGCGGAAGAGACCCAGTACTTC | CASSVGLAEETQYF